The source of this TCR beta chain is a study of blood T cell repertoires in COVID-19. Enrolled through a virtual design, the participants were between 18 and 89 years of age and came from fewer than 30 US areas. Membership in each cohort depended on participant-reported clinical history. This clone was recorded once. With 5 bases removed from V and 4 bases from J, the gap between germline ends came to 17 bases. Per germline, CDR1 KGHDR and CDR2 SFDVKD. The CDR3 is made up of 17 amino acids. Profiling relied on immunoSEQ multiplex PCR, and the TCRdb table lists in-frame clones only, not all of them. In the table there are around 250,000 clones, about 86% of which are singletons.

The chain recombines TRBV24-1 with TRBJ2-6, with D perhaps TRBD1 (6 bases). The specimen was PBMCs or T cells enriched from blood (not recorded which). This receptor was taken from a man aged 25-45 years with acute COVID-19. The CDR3 sequence: CATSGHREMAGANVLTF. The CDR3 DNA reads TGTGCCACCAGTGGCCACAGGGAGATGGCCGGGGCCAACGTCCTGACTTTC.